These 10 T cell receptor beta chains came from one sample sequenced in a study of spatial heterogeneity in lung cancer. Whole-study findings and limits: It was found that expanded intratumoral alpha and beta TCR counts tracked tumor mutation counts.

Indicated time point: sample taken at primary tumor resection. Antigens for these TCRs are unknown. One entry per CDR3 protein results from TCRdb running MiXCR on the 5' RACE reads. The sample lists fewer than 13,000 distinct CDR3 sequences; about 13% were seen once. The sequencing here drew on lung tumor tissue, taken at surgery. These receptors all come from a male donor with early-stage non-small cell lung cancer.

The V gene is TRBV7-2, the J gene TRBJ1-1; 11 bases are a match to TRBD1. Germline-derived CDR1 and CDR2 are SGHTA and FQGNSA. The CDR3 has 16 amino acids. V trimming: 2 bases; J trimming: 1 base; junction bases outside the gene matches: 3. The CDR3: CASSLRGTGGNTEAFF. In DNA, the CDR3 is TGTGCCAGCAGCTTAAGGGGGACAGGGGGGAACACTGAAGCTTTCTTT.

This clonotype has just a few counts. The chain combines TRBV6-2 or TRBV6-3 with TRBJ2-7; D is undetermined. Per the germline V gene, CDR1 is MNHEY and CDR2 is SVGEGT. Trimming left V 3 bases short and J 2 bases short, with 8 bases between. The CDR3 runs 13 residues. The CDR3 nucleotides read TGTGCCAGCAGTTATGACCGAGCCTACGAGCAGTACTTC. Translation: CASSYDRAYEQYF.

This clonotype is labeled medium-sized. This chain uses TRBV6-2 or TRBV6-3 with TRBJ2-1, with unresolved D. Germline CDR1 MNHEY, CDR2 SVGEGT. The CDR3 covers 12 residues. Trimming shortened V by 0 bases and J by 7 bases, and 4 bases separated the two germline ends. The CDR3 region has the DNA TGTGCCAGCAGTTACTCGGGGAATGAGCAGTTCTTC. Its protein product is CASSYSGNEQFF.

The chain is built from TRBV5-1 and TRBJ2-2; TRBD2 aligns across 8 bases. This CDR3 contains 16 residues. The germline V gene encodes CDR1 SGHRS and CDR2 YFSETQ. The trim removed 1 base at V and 2 bases at J, leaving 4 bases unmatched. Written as DNA, the CDR3 is TGCGCCAGCAGCTTGAGCCTAGCGGGCAACACCGGGGAGCTGTTTTTT. As protein: CASSLSLAGNTGELFF.

The J gene is TRBJ2-1, the V gene TRBV5-8; TRBD1 agrees at 7 bases. V gave up 4 bases and J gave up 4 bases; unmatched junction bases: 11. This CDR3 is 16 amino acids long. Germline V gene lookup returns CDR1 SGHTS and CDR2 YDEGEE. The CDR3: CASSLTGASSYNEQFF. CDR3 sequence (DNA): TGTGCCAGCAGCCTTACAGGGGCAAGTTCTTACAATGAGCAGTTCTTC.

By sample share, this clonotype is medium-sized. The chain employs TRBV29-1 and TRBJ1-2; TRBD1 might be the D (5 bases). CDR1 and CDR2 from the germline V gene are SQVTM and ANQGSEA. Trimming left V 3 bases short and J 8 bases short, with 13 bases between. The CDR3 sequence is 12 residues long. The CDR3, as DNA: TGCAGCGTTGACCAGGGCAAAAGGGGCTACACCTTC. Translating it yields CSVDQGKRGYTF. Full variable domain (remainder filled in from reference TRBV29-1 and TRBJ1-2): SAVISQKPSRDICQRGTSLTIQCQVDSQVTMMFWYRQQPGQSLTLIATANQGSEATYESGFVIDKFPISRPNLTFSTLTVSNMSPEDSSIYLCSVDQGKRGYTFGSGTRLTVV.

This clonotype was counted many times. The chain carries TRBV5-6 and TRBJ2-2, with D perhaps TRBD2 (6 bases). This CDR3 is 15 amino acids long. Deletions cut 2 bases from V and 3 bases from J, with 11 bases between. Per the germline V gene, CDR1 is SGHDT and CDR2 is YYEEEE. The CDR3 nucleotides are TGTGCCAGCAGCTTTGGGGGAGGATACACCGGGGAGCTGTTTTTT. It translates to CASSFGGGYTGELFF.

The V gene is TRBV29-1, the J gene TRBJ1-1; 7 nucleotides match TRBD1. The CDR3 is 12 residues long. From germline, CDR1 is SQVTM and CDR2 ANQGSEA. J was trimmed by 3 bases and V by 4 bases; bases with no gene match: 2. CDR3 sequence reads: CSVGDRDTEAFF. Here the CDR3 DNA reads TGCAGCGTTGGTGACAGGGACACTGAAGCTTTCTTT.

Here the CDR3 DNA reads TGTGCCGGACCGGGACGCAAGAATTCACCCCTCCACTTT. This codes for CAGPGRKNSPLHF. The chain couples TRBV6-2 or TRBV6-3 to TRBJ1-6; D perhaps matches TRBD1 (5 bases). Trimming removed 11 bases from V and 7 bases from J, with 15 bases in between. This CDR3 spans 13 amino acids. CDR1 is MNHEY and CDR2 is SVGEGT in the germline V gene.

This clonotype was seen ten or more times. V is TRBV10-2 and J is TRBJ1-2, with D uncertain. The V gene's germline CDR1 is WSHSY and CDR2 SAAADI. Trimming took off 5 bases at V and 4 bases at J, with 11 bases between the two ends. This CDR3 comprises 13 residues. The CDR3 loop is CASSPPGFYGYTF. CDR3 coding DNA: TGCGCCAGCAGTCCCCCGGGATTCTATGGCTACACCTTC.